One and the same sample provided the 10 T cell receptor beta chains below, sequenced in a study of T cells in localized non-small cell lung cancer. Data came from immunoSEQ multiplex PCR; TCRdb stores just in-frame clones and leaves some out. The table has around 39,000 clones, about 87% seen once. Specimen: peripheral blood, collected before any cancer treatment. These receptors came from a woman aged 35 to 69 with stage I lung adenocarcinoma.

The chain joins TRBV18 to TRBJ1-2, with D maybe TRBD1 (6 bases). The CDR3 is 15 amino acids. V was clipped by 3 bases and J by 2 bases, with 13 bases between them. CDR1 and CDR2 (germline): KGHSH, LQKENI. The CDR3 reads CASSPDRQRNYGYTF. The CDR3 region has the DNA TGTGCCAGCTCACCTGACAGGCAGAGAAACTATGGCTACACCTTC. The variable domain in full, completed from reference TRBV18 and TRBJ1-2, reads NAGVMQNPRHLVRRRGQEARLRCSPMKGHSHVYWYRQLPEEGLKFMVYLQKENIIDESGMPKERFSAEFPKEGPSILRIQQVVRGDSAAYFCASSPDRQRNYGYTFGSGTRLTVV.

The V call is TRBV21-1, the J call TRBJ2-3; the DNA was not used to check the table's D call, TRBD2. TRBV21-1 counts as a pseudogene. CDR3 length equals 18 residues. The CDR3 reads CASSKGLLREGPEDTQYF. CDR3 DNA sequence: TGTGCCAGCAGCAAAGGTCTGTTGCGGGAGGGCCCCGAAGATACGCAGTATTTT.

The V call is TRBV7-2, the J call TRBJ1-3, with D perhaps matching TRBD1 (5 bases). The CDR3 has 14 residues. CDR1 is SGHTA, CDR2 FQGNSA, per germline. Trimming shortened V by 5 bases and J by 3 bases, and 11 bases separated the two germline ends. In nucleotides, the CDR3 is TGTGCCAGCAGCCCTTGGGGGGGTGGAAACACCATATATTTT. Residues: CASSPWGGGNTIYF. The full variable domain, with the rest looked up from reference TRBV7-2 and TRBJ1-3, is GAGVSQSPSNKVTEKGKDVELRCDPISGHTALYWYRQSLGQGLEFLIYFQGNSAPDKSGLPSDRFSAERTGGSVSTLTIQRTQQEDSAVYLCASSPWGGGNTIYFGEGSWLTVV.

The rearrangement links TRBV10-3 to TRBJ2-7, with D possibly TRBD2 on 5 matching bases. CDR1 ENHRY and CDR2 SYGVKD come from the germline V gene. V was cut by 3 bases and J by 4 bases, with 10 bases left in between. The CDR3 spans 13 residues. The DNA of the CDR3 is TGTGCCATCAGTGACCTGGAGGAGTACGAGCAGTACTTC. The encoded protein is CAISDLEEYEQYF.

V gene TRBV28 combines with J gene TRBJ1-1; D is perhaps TRBD1 (5 bases). The CDR3 consists of 15 residues. V was pared by 7 bases and J by 1 base, with 16 bases between. Per the germline V gene, CDR1 is MDHEN and CDR2 is SYDVKM. This chain's CDR3 is CASTQSGTGNTEAFF. Written as DNA, the CDR3 is TGTGCCAGCACCCAATCCGGGACGGGGAACACTGAAGCTTTCTTT.

This chain joins TRBV6-1 and TRBJ2-1, with 12 nucleotides matching TRBD2. Germline V gene lookup returns CDR1 MNHNS and CDR2 SASEGT. The CDR3 covers 15 residues. The V segment lost 2 bases and the J segment 8 bases; nucleotides outside the gene matches: 4. The CDR3 DNA reads as TGTGCCAGCAGTGAACTAGCGGGAGGGCCCGATGAGCAGTTCTTC. The encoded protein is CASSELAGGPDEQFF.

The genes are TRBV5-5 and TRBJ1-4; 7 positions match TRBD1. The CDR3 is 15 residues long. V dropped 6 bases and J dropped 4; count of bases not matched to a gene: 9. The germline V gene has CDR1 SGHKS and CDR2 YYEKEE (reference sequence). CDR3 DNA sequence: TGTGCCAGCAATTCCGGACAGGCGATTAATGAAAAACTGTTTTTT. Translated, it gives CASNSGQAINEKLFF.

V is TRBV29-1 and J is TRBJ2-1; D is unresolved. The CDR3 contains 11 residues. V shed 0 bases and J shed 9 bases, with 6 bases lying between them. The V gene's germline CDR1 is SQVTM and CDR2 ANQGSEA. This CDR3 is CSVEDWGEQFF. The CDR3, as DNA: TGCAGCGTTGAAGATTGGGGTGAGCAGTTCTTC.

The chain recombines TRBV4-1 with TRBJ2-2; D may be TRBD1 or TRBD2 (5 bases each). The V and J ends lost 2 bases and 1 base respectively, with 17 bases between them. CDR1 is MGHRA and CDR2 is YSYEKL in the germline V gene. The CDR3 runs to 18 residues. This CDR3 is CASSQRGPLGENTGELFF. The CDR3 coding sequence is TGCGCCAGCAGCCAAAGGGGCCCCTTGGGGGAGAACACCGGGGAGCTGTTTTTT.

The chain recombines TRBV1 with TRBJ2-1; TRBD2 reflects the table's D call only, with no check against the DNA. TRBV1 is a documented pseudogene. This CDR3 is built from 17 residues. For the CDR3, the DNA is TGCACCAGCAGCCAAACGTTAGCGGGGCCTTTGTACAATGAGCAGTTCTTC. It codes for CTSSQTLAGPLYNEQFF.